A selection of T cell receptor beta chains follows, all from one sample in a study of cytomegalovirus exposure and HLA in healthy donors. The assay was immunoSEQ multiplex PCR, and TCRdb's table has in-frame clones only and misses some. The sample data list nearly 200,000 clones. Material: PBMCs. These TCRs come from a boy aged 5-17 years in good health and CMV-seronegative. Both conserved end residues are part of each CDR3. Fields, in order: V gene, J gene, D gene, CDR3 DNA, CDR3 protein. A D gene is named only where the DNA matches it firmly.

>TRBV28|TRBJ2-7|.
TGTGCCAGCAGTTTAGTCGGGGTCTACGAGCAGTACTTC
CASSLVGVYEQYF
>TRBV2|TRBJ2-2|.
TGTGCCAGCAGTGAATACGGGGGAGTGAACACCGGGGAGCTGTTTTTT
CASSEYGGVNTGELFF
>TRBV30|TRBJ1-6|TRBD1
TGTGCCTGGATGGGACAGACCAATTCACCCCTCCACTTT
CAWMGQTNSPLHF
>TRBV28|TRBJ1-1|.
TGTGCCAGCACTCGCGGGGAAGCTTTCTTT
CASTRGEAFF
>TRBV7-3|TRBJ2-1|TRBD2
TGTGCCAGCAGCGAGTTTGGGGGGGGCTCCTACAATGAGCAGTTCTTC
CASSEFGGGSYNEQFF
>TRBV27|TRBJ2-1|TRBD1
TGTGCCAGCAGTCGACAGGGTGCCTACAATGAGCAGTTCTTC
CASSRQGAYNEQFF
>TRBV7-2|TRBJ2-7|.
TGTGCCAGCAGCTCCACAGGGCTCGGGGAGCAGTACTTC
CASSSTGLGEQYF
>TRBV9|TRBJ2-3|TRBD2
TGTGCCAGCAGCGTAGGAACTAGCGTAGATACGCAGTATTTT
CASSVGTSVDTQYF
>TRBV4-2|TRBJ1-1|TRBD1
TGTGCCAGCAGCCAAGGGAAGGGGGCTAGTCGGGAGATCACTGAAGCTTTCTTT
CASSQGKGASREITEAFF
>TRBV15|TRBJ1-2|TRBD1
TGTGCCACCAGCAGTAGGGACAGGACATCCTTTGCTAACTATGGCTACACCTTC
CATSSRDRTSFANYGYTF
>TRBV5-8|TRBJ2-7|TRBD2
TGTGCCAGCAGGACCCCGGGACGGGGGGCCTACGAGCAGTACTTC
CASRTPGRGAYEQYF
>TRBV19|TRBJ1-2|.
TGTGCCAGTACCAGAGCGGGGACCAACTATGGCTACACCTTC
CASTRAGTNYGYTF
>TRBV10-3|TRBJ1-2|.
TGTGCCATCAGTGACGGAACGGGGTACACCTTC
CAISDGTGYTF
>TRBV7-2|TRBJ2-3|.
TGTGCCAGCAGCTTAGGGCTAGACACAGATACGCAGTATTTT
CASSLGLDTDTQYF
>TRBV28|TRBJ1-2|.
TGTGCCACCCATGTTGGGGGCGACTATGGCTACACCTTC
CATHVGGDYGYTF
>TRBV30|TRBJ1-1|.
TGTGCCTGGAGGGGGAAAAGGGGGGGCACTGAAGCTTTCTTT
CAWRGKRGGTEAFF
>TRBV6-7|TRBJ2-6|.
TGTGCCAGCAGGGACATCGCAAGCTCTGGGGCCAACGTCCTGACTTTC
CASRDIASSGANVLTF
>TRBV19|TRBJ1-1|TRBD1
TGTGCCAGTAGCCCTTCCGGGACAGGGGGCTTAGAAGCTTTCTTT
CASSPSGTGGLEAFF
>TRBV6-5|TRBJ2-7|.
TGTGCCAGCGGCCCACTGGGGGGACTTTCCTACGAGCAGTACTTC
CASGPLGGLSYEQYF
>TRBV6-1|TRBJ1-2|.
TGTGCCAGCAAATCGGACAGATATGGCTACACCTTC
CASKSDRYGYTF
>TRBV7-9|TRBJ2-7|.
TGTGCCAGCAGCCCATCTTCTGACGGCCGAGGCTACGAGCAGTACTTC
CASSPSSDGRGYEQYF
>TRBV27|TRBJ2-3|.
TGTGCCAGCTTAAAAAGTTTGGGGGGAGGTACGCAGTATTTT
CASLKSLGGGTQYF
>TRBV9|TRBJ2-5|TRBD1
TGTGCCAGCAGCGAAGAGGGGACAGACCAAGAGACCCAGTACTTC
CASSEEGTDQETQYF